This T cell receptor (beta chain) is drawn from a study of shared clonotypes between healthy human individuals. CD8 cells classed as naive were CD45RO-negative and positively selected for CCR7, excluding terminally differentiated effector memory CD45RA+ cells. Healthy adults negative for HIV, lacking recent acute infections or vaccinations, served as donors. Nashville, Tennessee was home to all donors, each a Caucasian adult. V dropped 9 bases and J dropped 3; count of bases not matched to a gene: 10. The CDR3 is made up of 16 amino acids. Germline values: CDR1 LNHDA, CDR2 SQIVND (reference sequence). At deep level, the assay was performed. Replicate PCRs run on sorted subsets employed approximately 0.2 ug DNA, approximately 30,000 T cell genomes. TCRdb's copy holds only in-frame clones and misses some; the assay was immunoSEQ multiplex PCR. Of some 630,000 clones listed, roughly 96% are singletons.

Material: naive CD8+ T cells sorted from blood. The TCR originated in a woman aged 25 to 45 in good health. The V gene is TRBV19, the J gene TRBJ1-5; 11 bases line up with TRBD1. CDR3 protein: CASRGRDRGSNQPQHF. CDR3 coding DNA: TGTGCCAGCAGGGGGCGGGACAGGGGGTCCAATCAGCCCCAGCATTTT.